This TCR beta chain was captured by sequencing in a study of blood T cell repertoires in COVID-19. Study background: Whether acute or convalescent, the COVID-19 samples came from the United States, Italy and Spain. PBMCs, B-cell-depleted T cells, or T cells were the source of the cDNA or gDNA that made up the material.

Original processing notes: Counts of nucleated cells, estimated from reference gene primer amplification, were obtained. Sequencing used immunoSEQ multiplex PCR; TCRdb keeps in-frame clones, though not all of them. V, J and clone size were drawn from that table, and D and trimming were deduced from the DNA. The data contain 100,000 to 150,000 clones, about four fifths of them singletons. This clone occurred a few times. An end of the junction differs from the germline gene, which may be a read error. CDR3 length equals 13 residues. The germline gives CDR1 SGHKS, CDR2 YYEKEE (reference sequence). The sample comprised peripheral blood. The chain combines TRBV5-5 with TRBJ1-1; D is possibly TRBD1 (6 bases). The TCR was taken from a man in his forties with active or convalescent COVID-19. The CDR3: CASRFTGQTEAFF. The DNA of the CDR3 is TGTGCCAGCCGCTTTACCGGACAGACTGAAGCTTTCTTT.